Presented here are 9 T cell receptor beta chains from one specimen sequenced in a study of blood T cell repertoires in COVID-19. Clones were read by immunoSEQ multiplex PCR, and TCRdb kept only the in-frame ones, dropping some. This table has approximately 31,000 clones, 90% appearing once. What was sequenced was peripheral blood. The source is a man between 60 and 75 years old with active COVID-19.

The chain links TRBV7-9 to TRBJ2-3; 8 bases map to TRBD1. After removal of 5 bases from V and 3 bases from J, the junction contained 1 base not matched to a gene. The CDR3 extends over 13 amino acids. Per the germline V gene, CDR1 is SEHNR and CDR2 is FQNEAQ (reference sequence). The CDR3 protein is CASSRTGTDTQYF. The CDR3 nucleotides read TGTGCCAGCAGCCGGACAGGGACAGATACGCAGTATTTT.

The sample holds a few counts of this clone. The chain employs TRBV18 and TRBJ1-1; 7 nucleotides line up with TRBD1. Germline lookup yields CDR1 KGHSH and CDR2 LQKENI. The CDR3 is made up of 15 amino acids. The V gene end was trimmed by 2 bases and the J gene end by 9 bases; junction bases not matched to a gene: 12. Here the CDR3 reads CASSPDLQGSRQAFF. In nucleotides, the CDR3 is TGTGCCAGCTCACCAGACTTACAGGGGTCGAGGCAAGCTTTCTTT.

This chain joins TRBV4-1 and TRBJ1-5; TRBD1 agrees at 7 bases. CDR3 length equals 15 residues. V was clipped by 1 base and J by 3 bases; unmatched bases: 3. Germline assignment: CDR1 MGHRA and CDR2 YSYEKL. CDR3 nucleotide sequence: TGCGCCAGCAGCCAAGTCGGACAGGCCAATCAGCCCCAGCATTTT. This sequence encodes CASSQVGQANQPQHF.

This chain joins TRBV7-3 and TRBJ1-4; D unresolved. Trimming removed 5 bases at V and 4 bases at J, with 14 bases between. Germline-derived CDR1 and CDR2 are SGHTA and FQGTGA. This CDR3 is built from 15 residues. This chain's CDR3 is CASSQTGRRNEKLFF. The CDR3 DNA reads as TGTGCCAGCAGCCAAACCGGGAGACGTAATGAAAAACTGTTTTTT.

The rearrangement joins TRBV6-5 to TRBJ1-2; D possibly corresponds to TRBD1 (6 bases). V gave up 5 bases and J gave up 3 bases, with 10 bases separating them. The CDR3 spans 13 residues. Germline CDR1 MNHEY, CDR2 SVGAGI. The CDR3 coding sequence is TGTGCCAGCAGTAGACAGGTTTACTATGGCTACACCTTC. Its translation is CASSRQVYYGYTF.

The gene calls are TRBV7-3 and TRBJ2-5; 7 positions match TRBD1. The CDR3 contains 15 residues. Trimming removed 5 bases from V and 5 bases from J; junction bases left unmatched: 11. Germline V gene data show CDR1 as SGHTA and CDR2 as FQGTGA. CDR3 in amino acids: CASSPQGLRGETQYF. The CDR3 DNA reads as TGTGCCAGCAGCCCACAGGGGCTCCGAGGGGAGACCCAGTACTTC.

The genes are TRBV5-1 and TRBJ1-1; TRBD1 matches 8 bases. Germline V gives CDR1 SGHRS, CDR2 YFSETQ. Trimming cost V 4 bases and J 1 base; bases outside gene matches: 3. The CDR3 contains 14 residues. Here the CDR3 DNA reads TGCGCCAGCAGCCCCAGGGGGCAGAACACTGAAGCTTTCTTT. Protein: CASSPRGQNTEAFF.

The V and J genes are TRBV14 and TRBJ1-1; D is possibly TRBD1 (5 bases). V lost 1 base, J lost 5 bases, and 11 bases lay in between. Per germline, CDR1 SGHDN and CDR2 FVKESK. CDR3 size: 14 residues. The chain's CDR3 is CASSQVSSGTEAFF. DNA for the CDR3: TGTGCCAGCAGCCAAGTATCCTCAGGGACTGAAGCTTTCTTT.

This chain uses TRBV6-2 or TRBV6-3 with TRBJ2-3, with D hard to call. Trimming took 4 bases from V and 5 from J, leaving 7 bases between them. Germline V gene sequence: CDR1 MNHEY, CDR2 SVGEGT. This CDR3 has 12 residues. CDR3 DNA: TGTGCCAGCAGTTTATCGGGAGATACGCAGTATTTT. This sequence encodes CASSLSGDTQYF.